The 16 T cell receptor beta chains given below trace back to one sample, sequenced in a study of cytomegalovirus exposure and HLA in healthy donors. The PCR used 60 Vbeta and 13 Jbeta primers. Repertoires were generated with immunoSEQ multiplex PCR, while TCRdb's copy carries only in-frame clones and drops some. The sample contains 100,000 or so clones, around 75% of which appear only once. Sequencing was carried out using PBMCs. These receptors were collected from a young man in good health and CMV-seronegative.

The chain couples TRBV4-1 to TRBJ1-4; D gene unclear. In germline, CDR1 is MGHRA, CDR2 YSYEKL. This CDR3 has 15 residues. V was cut by 1 base and J by 3 bases, with 9 bases left in between. CDR3 sequence reads: CASSQGSGSNEKLFF. CDR3 in DNA: TGCGCCAGCAGCCAAGGCTCAGGATCTAATGAAAAACTGTTTTTT.

V and J are TRBV27 and TRBJ2-5; 12 nucleotides align to TRBD2. Germline CDR1 MNHEY, CDR2 SMNVEV (reference sequence). The CDR3 contains 14 residues. Germline trimming cut 6 bases from V and 7 bases from J; bases unmatched to any gene: 6. CDR3 nucleotide sequence: TGTGCCAGCAGCCAAGGACTAGCGGGACCGACCCAGTACTTC. Translating gives CASSQGLAGPTQYF.

The J gene is TRBJ1-2, the V gene TRBV19; D not resolved. The CDR3 is 14 residues long. CDR1 and CDR2 (germline): LNHDA, SQIVND (reference sequence). Between the trimmed V and J ends, which lost 5 bases and 6 bases, there was a span of 16 bases. For the CDR3, the DNA is TGTGCCAGTAGTCATGGCGTCAGGACTAATGGCTACACCTTC. Its protein is CASSHGVRTNGYTF. The complete variable domain, with remaining parts taken from reference TRBV19 and TRBJ1-2, reads DGGITQSPKYLFRKEGQNVTLSCEQNLNHDAMYWYRQDPGQGLRLIYYSQIVNDFQKGDIAEGYSVSREKKESFPLTVTSAQKNPTAFYLCASSHGVRTNGYTFGSGTRLTVV.

This clone has only one observation. This chain links TRBV28 with TRBJ1-5; D is undetermined. This CDR3 spans 15 amino acids. V was clipped by 3 bases and J by 3 bases, with 12 bases between them. Germline lookup yields CDR1 MDHEN and CDR2 SYDVKM. CDR3 in amino acids: CASSFSPPFNQPQHF. The CDR3, as DNA: TGTGCCAGCAGTTTCTCCCCCCCTTTCAATCAGCCCCAGCATTTT.

The chain combines TRBV7-8 with TRBJ2-3; the match to TRBD2 covers 10 bases. The CDR3 covers 14 residues. Trimming cost V 5 bases and J 3 bases; bases outside gene matches: 2. The germline V gene has CDR1 SGHVS and CDR2 FQNEAQ. The CDR3 DNA sequence: TGTGCCAGCAGCCGGGGACTAGCGACAGATACGCAGTATTTT. As protein: CASSRGLATDTQYF.

The chain links TRBV5-1 to TRBJ2-5; TRBD1 agrees at 8 bases. The length of the CDR3 is 17 residues. With 0 bases clipped from V and 3 bases from J, the junction kept 10 bases outside the gene matches. Germline CDR1 is SGHRS and CDR2 is YFSETQ. The CDR3 loop reads CASSLEAGGLGEETQYF. The DNA of the CDR3 is TGCGCCAGCAGCTTGGAGGCAGGGGGCCTGGGTGAAGAGACCCAGTACTTC.

The chain joins TRBV14 to TRBJ2-7; the D gene is possibly TRBD1 (6 bases). Trimming cost V 3 bases and J 4 bases, with 13 bases left between them. CDR3 length: 14 residues. Germline V gene data show CDR1 as SGHDN and CDR2 as FVKESK. The CDR3 sequence is CASSQIGGSYEQYF. DNA for the CDR3: TGTGCCAGCAGCCAGATTGGGGGCTCTTACGAGCAGTACTTC.

This clone was detected only a few times. In DNA form, the CDR3 reads TGTGCCAGCAGTTATGGTTACGGCAGACTAGGAGAGACCCAGTACTTC. Amino acids: CASSYGYGRLGETQYF. The chain combines TRBV6-5 with TRBJ2-5; possible D gene TRBD2, 6 bases. This CDR3 contains 16 residues. Germline V gives CDR1 MNHEY, CDR2 SVGAGI. Trimming took off 3 bases at V and 4 bases at J, with 18 bases between the two ends.

The rearrangement uses TRBV11-3 and TRBJ2-7; the D gene is possibly TRBD2 (5 bases). Germline lookup yields CDR1 SGHNT and CDR2 YENEEA. V was trimmed by 5 bases and J by 7 bases, leaving 12 bases between them. The CDR3 covers 12 residues. The CDR3 is CASSVSSGEQYF. The CDR3, as DNA: TGTGCCAGCAGCGTAAGTTCGGGGGAGCAGTACTTC.

The V and J genes are TRBV7-2 and TRBJ1-1; D call uncertain. V was clipped by 2 bases and J by 1 base, with 5 bases between them. The germline V gene has CDR1 SGHTA and CDR2 FQGNSA. The CDR3 is 13 residues long. CDR3 protein: CASSLQQNTEAFF. In DNA form, the CDR3 reads TGTGCCAGCAGCTTACAACAGAACACTGAAGCTTTCTTT.

This clone showed up just a few times. This chain's CDR3 is CASSPPGQGIVQFF. DNA of the CDR3: TGTGCCAGCAGTCCCCCTGGACAGGGGATCGTGCAGTTCTTC. The chain has TRBV6-6 and TRBJ2-1; 9 positions agree with TRBD1. Germline CDR1 is MNHNY and CDR2 is SVGAGI (reference sequence). The ends lost 5 bases at V and 12 bases at J; junction bases unmatched: 11. The CDR3 length is 14 residues.

The chain is built from TRBV2 and TRBJ2-2; 9 positions match TRBD1. Trimming cost V 3 bases and J 6 bases; bases outside gene matches: 8. Germline V lookup: CDR1 SNHLY, CDR2 FYNNEI. CDR3 length: 16 amino acids. As DNA, the CDR3 is TGTGCCAGCAGTGATGACAGGGGGGTATCCCCCGGGGAGCTGTTTTTT. Residues: CASSDDRGVSPGELFF.

Notes on this clone: This specimen includes other DNA sequences encoding the same CDR3. The CDR3 DNA follows: TGTGCCAGTTCCCCTCTCCGAGAAAACACCATATATTTT. It specifies CASSPLRENTIYF. The gene calls are TRBV25-1 and TRBJ1-3; D unresolved. The CDR3 loop spans 13 amino acids. V lost 9 bases and J 6 bases, leaving 15 bases between the germline ends. CDR1 MGHDK and CDR2 SYGVNS come from the germline V gene.

This chain joins TRBV30 and TRBJ2-7; 9 bases map to TRBD1. The CDR3 length is 14 residues. Germline V gene data show CDR1 as GTSNPN and CDR2 as SVGIG (reference sequence). V was clipped by 2 bases and J by 3 bases; unmatched bases: 5. CDR3: CAWSSGTGLYEQYF. The CDR3 nucleotides are TGTGCCTGGAGTTCCGGGACAGGGCTCTACGAGCAGTACTTC.

The J gene is TRBJ1-6, the V gene TRBV5-5, with a possible D match to TRBD1 (6 bases). The V end lost 0 bases, the J end lost 6 bases, and 10 bases lay between the germline ends. Germline V gives CDR1 SGHKS, CDR2 YYEKEE (reference sequence). This CDR3 has 15 amino acids. The CDR3 DNA reads as TGTGCCAGCAGCTTGGAGGACAGTTTTAATTCACCCCTCCACTTT. It codes for CASSLEDSFNSPLHF. The variable domain in full, completed from reference TRBV5-5 and TRBJ1-6, reads DAGVTQSPTHLIKTRGQQVTLRCSPISGHKSVSWYQQVLGQGPQFIFQYYEKEERGRGNFPDRFSARQFPNYSSELNVNALLLGDSALYLCASSLEDSFNSPLHFGNGTRLTVT.

In this sample, this clone turned up a few times. This chain links TRBV10-3 with TRBJ2-3; 8 nucleotides align to TRBD2. Germline loops: CDR1 ENHRY, CDR2 SYGVKD. J was trimmed by 0 bases and V by 6 bases; bases with no gene match: 5. This CDR3 contains 15 residues. The CDR3 sequence is CAISNSGASTDTQYF. The DNA of the CDR3 is TGTGCCATCAGCAATAGCGGGGCTAGCACAGATACGCAGTATTTT.